This TCR beta chain was sequenced in a study of T-cell memory formation after mild COVID-19 (dated by TCRdb to the early 2020s). About the study as a whole: Most TCR sequence clusters were specific to one of the two donors. Longitudinal TCRalpha and TCRbeta repertoire sequencing tracked T-cell clones expanding and contracting after mild COVID-19 in a couple of donors. The cohort was made up of two young adult volunteers, one female and one male, who were previously healthy.

Ficoll-Paque density gradient centrifugation was used to isolate PBMCs. Findings and caveats that apply to the study as a whole: Contracting CD4+ clones appeared mostly in the CM and EM memory subsets, whereas CD8+ clones were enriched in EMRA. From day 15 to 85, contracting clones showed balanced CD4/CD8 phenotypes, whereas a second wave of clones that expanded from day 15 to 37 leaned towards CD4+. Whether the second-wave clones peaking on day 37 were SARS-CoV-2 specific was not confirmed. The study covered only a couple of mild cases, and larger cohorts including severe cases with pre-infection samples were considered necessary. Some responding clones were detected in pre-infection memory, suggesting pre-existing cross-reactive memory T cells joined the SARS-CoV-2 response.

To note about this clonotype: Its antigen remains undetermined. No base quality information exists; no much larger clone differs at one position.

Sequencing was performed on an Illumina NovaSeq 6000. TCRalpha and TCRbeta cDNA libraries were built by 5'RACE with constant-segment primers, adding sample barcodes and unique molecular identifiers. RNA was extracted from every sample with Trizol reagent. Amplification of the libraries took two PCR steps, and the second step added a second sample barcode plus Illumina TruSeq adapters. The libraries were sequenced on an Illumina NovaSeq using 2 x 150 bp paired-end reads. In the authors' own workflow: Demultiplexing of reads and collapsing into UMI-guided consensus sequences were performed with migec v1.2.7. Using mixcr v2.1.11, UMI consensuses were aligned to TRA and TRB V and J templates and then assembled into clonotypes. A clonotype was counted as expanded or contracted only if both edgeR and NoisET called the change significant, with noise models trained on biological replicates. For edgeR calls, the cutoffs were a false discovery rate-adjusted p below 0.01 and a log2 fold-change threshold of 1. As an exploratory analysis of dynamics, max-normalized trajectories of the 1000 most abundant clonotypes were examined by PCA with hierarchical clustering. Separately sequenced CD4+ and CD8+ repertoires were used to assign a CD4 or CD8 phenotype to each responding clone. Clones were called with MiXCR by TCRdb after fastp trimmed the public reads at Q25, and only in-frame beta chains were retained. Rows with a matching CDR3 protein are joined into one entry that keeps the most common DNA and genes. TCRdb, not the authors, supplied the V and J calls. This sample is represented by fewer than 600,000 distinct CDR3 sequences; roughly 22% of them were singletons. The biggest ten clones account for under 8.5% of the sample.

The cysteine opens and the phenylalanine closes a CDR3 of 14 amino acids. Only the CDR3 region is kept as DNA, spanning 42 bases read in frame from base 1. The germline V gene (reference sequence) specifies SEHNR as CDR1 and FQNEAQ as CDR2. The V end loses 2 bases and the J end loses 5 bases, and a stretch of 12 bases separates them. The V gene is TRBV7-9 and the J gene is TRBJ1-1; TRBD1 could be the D gene, as 5 bases match. Sequences were obtained from PBMCs or a T cell subset sorted from them (not recorded which). The TCR comes from an adult woman who had mild COVID-19 (a few samples of this study predate the infection). The sample titles of this study are shuffled in the database, so cell type and time point are left out; the donor was told from shared clones. The encoded CDR3 is CASSLSAGRTEAFF. The base sequence is TGTGCCAGCAGCTTATCTGCAGGGAGAACTGAAGCTTTCTTT. Joined to the reference TRBV7-9 and TRBJ1-1 proteins, this CDR3 gives the full variable domain: DTGVSQNPRHKITKRGQNVTFRCDPISEHNRLYWYRQTLGQGPEFLTYFQNEAQLEKSRLLSDRFSAERPKGSFSTLEIQRTEQGDSAMYLCASSLSAGRTEAFFGQGTRLTVV.